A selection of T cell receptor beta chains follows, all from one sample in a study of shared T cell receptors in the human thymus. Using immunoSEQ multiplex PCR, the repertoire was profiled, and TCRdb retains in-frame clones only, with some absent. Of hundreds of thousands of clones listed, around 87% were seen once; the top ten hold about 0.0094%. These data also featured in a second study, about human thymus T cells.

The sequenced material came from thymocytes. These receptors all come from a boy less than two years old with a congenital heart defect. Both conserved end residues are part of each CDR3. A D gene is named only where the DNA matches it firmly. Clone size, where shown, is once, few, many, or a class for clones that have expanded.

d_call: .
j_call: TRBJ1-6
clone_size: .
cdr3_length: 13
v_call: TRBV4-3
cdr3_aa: CASSQVGGSPLHF
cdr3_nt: TGCGCCAGCAGCCAAGTCGGCGGCTCACCCCTCCACTTT

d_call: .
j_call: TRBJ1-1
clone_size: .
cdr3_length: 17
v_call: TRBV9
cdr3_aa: CASSVAGGLRGDLEAFF
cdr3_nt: TGTGCCAGCAGCGTAGCCGGCGGACTCCGGGGGGACCTGGAAGCTTTCTTT

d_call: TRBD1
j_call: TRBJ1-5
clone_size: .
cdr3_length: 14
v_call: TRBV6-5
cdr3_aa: CACSPRTGGEPQHF
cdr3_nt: TGTGCCTGTTCGCCTAGGACAGGGGGGGAGCCCCAGCATTTT

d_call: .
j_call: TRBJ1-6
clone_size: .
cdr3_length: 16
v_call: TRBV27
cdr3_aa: CASRVIQGPVDSPLHF
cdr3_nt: TGTGCCAGCCGGGTGATACAGGGACCGGTGGATTCACCCCTCCACTTT

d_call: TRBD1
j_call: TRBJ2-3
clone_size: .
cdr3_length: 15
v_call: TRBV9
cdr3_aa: CASSPLTGETDTQYF
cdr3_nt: TGTGCCAGCAGCCCATTGACAGGGGAAACAGATACGCAGTATTTT

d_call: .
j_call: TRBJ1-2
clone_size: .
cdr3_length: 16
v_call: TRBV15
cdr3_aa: CATSRDPVVDHYGYTF
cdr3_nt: TGTGCCACCAGCAGAGATCCGGTGGTCGATCACTATGGCTACACCTTC

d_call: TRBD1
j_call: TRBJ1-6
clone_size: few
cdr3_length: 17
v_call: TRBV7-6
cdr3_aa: CASSLEKTGTGNSPLHF
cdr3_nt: TGTGCCAGCAGCTTAGAAAAAACCGGGACAGGGAATTCACCCCTCCACTTT

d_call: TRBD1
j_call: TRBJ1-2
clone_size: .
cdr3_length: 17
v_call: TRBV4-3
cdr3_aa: CASSQDLKGGQGHGYTF
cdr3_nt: TGCGCCAGCAGCCAAGATTTAAAGGGCGGACAGGGCCATGGCTACACCTTC

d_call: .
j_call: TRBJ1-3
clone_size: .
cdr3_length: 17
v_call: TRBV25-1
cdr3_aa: CASSSPARAGRGNTIYF
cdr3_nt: TGTGCCAGCAGTTCTCCGGCTAGGGCCGGGAGAGGAAACACCATATATTTT

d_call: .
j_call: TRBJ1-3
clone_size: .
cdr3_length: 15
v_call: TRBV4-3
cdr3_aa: CASSQDADSGNTIYF
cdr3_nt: TGCGCCAGCAGCCAAGATGCGGATTCTGGAAACACCATATATTTT

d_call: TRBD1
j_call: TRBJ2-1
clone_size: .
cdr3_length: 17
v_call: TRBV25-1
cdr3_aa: CASSEKSGTGEGNEQFF
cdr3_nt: TGTGCCAGCAGTGAAAAGTCCGGGACAGGGGAGGGCAATGAGCAGTTCTTC

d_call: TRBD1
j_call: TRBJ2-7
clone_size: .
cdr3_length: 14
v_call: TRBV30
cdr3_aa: CAWASGTGGYEQYF
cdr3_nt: TGTGCCTGGGCCTCCGGGACAGGGGGCTACGAGCAGTACTTC

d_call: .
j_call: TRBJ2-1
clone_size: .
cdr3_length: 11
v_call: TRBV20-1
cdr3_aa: CSARDDRMQFF
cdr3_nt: TGCAGTGCTAGAGACGACAGGATGCAGTTCTTC

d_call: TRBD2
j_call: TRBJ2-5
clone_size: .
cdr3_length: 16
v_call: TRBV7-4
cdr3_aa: CASSQGLAGLQETQYF
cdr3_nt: TGTGCCAGCAGCCAGGGACTAGCGGGGCTCCAAGAGACCCAGTACTTC

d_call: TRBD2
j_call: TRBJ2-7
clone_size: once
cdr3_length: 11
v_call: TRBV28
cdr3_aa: CASSPGGEQYF
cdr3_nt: TGTGCCAGCAGCCCGGGGGGCGAGCAGTACTTC

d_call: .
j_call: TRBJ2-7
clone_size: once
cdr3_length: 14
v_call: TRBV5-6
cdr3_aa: CASRRGTSAYEQYF
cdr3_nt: TGTGCCAGCAGGCGAGGGACTTCCGCCTACGAGCAGTACTTC

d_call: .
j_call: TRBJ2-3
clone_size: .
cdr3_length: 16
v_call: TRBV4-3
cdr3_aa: CASSPEGAGGTDTQYF
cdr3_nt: TGCGCCAGCAGCCCCGAAGGTGCAGGGGGCACAGATACGCAGTATTTT

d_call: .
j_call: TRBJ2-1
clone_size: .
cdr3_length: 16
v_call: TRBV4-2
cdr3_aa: CASSQERDFSYNEQFF
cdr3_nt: TGTGCCAGCAGCCAAGAAAGGGACTTCTCCTACAATGAGCAGTTCTTC

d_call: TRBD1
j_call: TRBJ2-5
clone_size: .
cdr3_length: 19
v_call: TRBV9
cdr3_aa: CASSVGSGTDENYQETQYF
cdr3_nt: TGTGCCAGCAGCGTAGGAAGTGGGACAGACGAGAACTACCAAGAGACCCAGTACTTC

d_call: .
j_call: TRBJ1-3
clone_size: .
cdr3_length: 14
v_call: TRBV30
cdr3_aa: CAWSVWDKVDTIYF
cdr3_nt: TGTGCCTGGAGTGTATGGGACAAGGTAGACACCATATATTTT

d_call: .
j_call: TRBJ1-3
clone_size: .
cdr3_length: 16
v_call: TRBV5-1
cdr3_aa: CTSSLGKGYSGNTIYF
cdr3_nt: TGCACCAGCAGCTTGGGTAAGGGGTACTCTGGAAACACCATATATTTT

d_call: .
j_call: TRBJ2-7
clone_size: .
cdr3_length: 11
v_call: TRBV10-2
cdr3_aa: CASSEEGEQYF
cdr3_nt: TGCGCCAGCTCCGAAGAGGGCGAGCAGTACTTC

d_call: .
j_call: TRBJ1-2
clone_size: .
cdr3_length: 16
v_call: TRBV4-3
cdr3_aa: CASSQARTERPYGYTF
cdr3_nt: TGCGCCAGCAGCCAAGCTAGGACAGAGCGCCCCTATGGCTACACCTTC

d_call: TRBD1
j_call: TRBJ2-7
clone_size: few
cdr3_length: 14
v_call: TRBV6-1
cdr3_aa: CASSLTGSTYEQYF
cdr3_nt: TGTGCCAGCAGTTTGACAGGGTCTACTTACGAGCAGTACTTC

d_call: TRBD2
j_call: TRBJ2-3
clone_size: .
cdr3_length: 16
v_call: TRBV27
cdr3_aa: CASSLHGLAGADTQYF
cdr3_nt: TGTGCCAGCAGCCTTCATGGACTAGCGGGCGCAGATACGCAGTATTTT